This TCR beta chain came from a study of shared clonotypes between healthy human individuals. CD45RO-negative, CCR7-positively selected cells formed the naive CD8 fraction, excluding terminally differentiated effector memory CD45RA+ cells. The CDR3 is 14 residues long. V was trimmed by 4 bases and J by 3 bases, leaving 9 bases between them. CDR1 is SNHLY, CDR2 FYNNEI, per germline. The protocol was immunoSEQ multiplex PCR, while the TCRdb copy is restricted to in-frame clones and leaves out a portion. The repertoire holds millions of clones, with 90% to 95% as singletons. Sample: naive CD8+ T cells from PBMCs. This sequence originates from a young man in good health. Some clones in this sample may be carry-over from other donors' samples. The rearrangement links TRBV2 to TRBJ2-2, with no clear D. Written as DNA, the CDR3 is TGTGCCAGCAGTGGATTAGGTTACACCGGGGAGCTGTTTTTT. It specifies CASSGLGYTGELFF. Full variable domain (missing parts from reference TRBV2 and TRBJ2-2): EPEVTQTPSHQVTQMGQEVILRCVPISNHLYFYWYRQILGQKVEFLVSFYNNEISEKSEIFDDQFSVERPDGSNFTLKIRSTKLEDSAMYFCASSGLGYTGELFFGEGSRLTVL.